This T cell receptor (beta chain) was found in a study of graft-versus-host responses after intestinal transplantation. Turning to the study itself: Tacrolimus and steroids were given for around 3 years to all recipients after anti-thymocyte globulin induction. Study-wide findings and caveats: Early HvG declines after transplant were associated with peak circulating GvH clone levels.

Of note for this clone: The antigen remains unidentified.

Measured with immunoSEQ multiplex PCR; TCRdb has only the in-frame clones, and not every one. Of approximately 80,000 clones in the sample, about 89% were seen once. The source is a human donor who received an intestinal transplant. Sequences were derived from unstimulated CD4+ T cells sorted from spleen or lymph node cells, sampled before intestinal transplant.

CDR3 nucleotide sequence: TGCGCCAGCAGCTTGGGGGGGACAGGGTCATCACCCCTCCACTTT. This sequence encodes CASSLGGTGSSPLHF. The rearrangement links TRBV5-1 to TRBJ1-6; the match to TRBD1 covers 9 bases. The CDR3 extends over 15 amino acids. Germline lookup yields CDR1 SGHRS and CDR2 YFSETQ. V shed 0 bases and J 10 bases; nucleotides not matched to a gene: 5.